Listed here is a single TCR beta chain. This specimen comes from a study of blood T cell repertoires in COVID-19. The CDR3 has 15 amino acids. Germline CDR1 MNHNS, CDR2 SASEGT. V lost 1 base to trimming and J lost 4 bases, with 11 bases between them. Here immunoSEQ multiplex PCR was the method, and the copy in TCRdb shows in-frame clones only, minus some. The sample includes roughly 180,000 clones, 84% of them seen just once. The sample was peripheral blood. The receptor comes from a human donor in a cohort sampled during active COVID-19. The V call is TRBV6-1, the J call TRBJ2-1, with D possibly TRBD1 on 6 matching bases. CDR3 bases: TGTGCCAGCAGTGAAGGCAGGGGAGCTTACAATGAGCAGTTCTTC. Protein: CASSEGRGAYNEQFF.